What follows is one T cell receptor (beta chain) and its context. The sample belongs to a study of blood T cell repertoires in COVID-19. Study at large: The analysed material was cDNA or gDNA that came from T cells, B-cell-depleted T cells, or PBMCs.

Libraries were prepared by immunoSEQ multiplex PCR; TCRdb keeps only in-frame clonotypes and omits some of them. This sample yields fewer than 400,000 clones, of which approximately 81% are seen a single time; roughly 3.7% belongs to the top ten. The ends were cut back, 3 bases at V and 12 bases at J, with 12 bases in the middle. CDR1 is MNHNS, CDR2 SASEGT, per germline. This CDR3 is 12 amino acids long. What was sequenced was peripheral blood. The source is a young woman with acute or convalescent COVID-19. The V and J genes are TRBV6-1 and TRBJ1-5; unclear D gene. Here the CDR3 DNA reads TGTGCCAGCAGTGATTCCTGGAGGGACCAGCATTTT. Its protein is CASSDSWRDQHF.